These T cell receptor beta chains were read from a single sample in a study of T cells after yellow fever vaccination. TCRdb passed the 5' RACE reads through MiXCR, listing each CDR3 protein once. Altogether roughly 170,000 distinct CDR3 sequences are present, about 6.2% being singletons, with the ten largest covering less than 3.5%. Material: CD4+ T cells sorted from PBMCs, obtained on the day of the first yellow fever vaccination. These receptors were collected from a man aged 18 to 29 who received the YFV17D yellow fever vaccine. CDR3s include the opening cysteine and the closing phenylalanine or tryptophan. A D gene is named only where the DNA matches it firmly. Only some rows state a clone size, as once, few, many or a class for expanded clones.

d_call: TRBD1
j_call: TRBJ2-2
clone_size: NA
v_call: TRBV9
cdr3_nt: TGTGCCAGCAGCGTAGCAAGGGACAGTTACACCGGGGAGCTGTTTTTT
cdr3_aa: CASSVARDSYTGELFF

d_call: TRBD1
j_call: TRBJ1-4
clone_size: few
v_call: TRBV28
cdr3_nt: TGTGCCAGCCGTTTGTCGGACAGGGTCGGAAAACTGTTTTTT
cdr3_aa: CASRLSDRVGKLFF

d_call: NA
j_call: TRBJ1-5
clone_size: once
v_call: TRBV7-2
cdr3_nt: TGTGCCAGCAGCTTAGTGACGGCCCAGGGCCAGCCCCAGCATTTT
cdr3_aa: CASSLVTAQGQPQHF

d_call: TRBD1
j_call: TRBJ2-3
clone_size: NA
v_call: TRBV18
cdr3_nt: TGTACCAGCTCAGATGCGGGACAGGGCAGATATACGCAGTATTTT
cdr3_aa: CTSSDAGQGRYTQYF

d_call: TRBD1
j_call: TRBJ1-1
clone_size: many
v_call: TRBV7-3
cdr3_nt: TGTGCCAGCAGTCCCCAGGGGGCAAGCACTGAAGCTTTCTTT
cdr3_aa: CASSPQGASTEAFF

d_call: NA
j_call: TRBJ2-7
clone_size: NA
v_call: TRBV5-1
cdr3_nt: TGCGCCAGCAGCCCACAGGGCCTCTACGAGCAGTACTTC
cdr3_aa: CASSPQGLYEQYF

d_call: TRBD1
j_call: TRBJ2-2
clone_size: many
v_call: TRBV7-2
cdr3_nt: TGTGCCAGCAGCCGACAGGGCTCGAACACCGGGGAGCTGTTTTTT
cdr3_aa: CASSRQGSNTGELFF

d_call: TRBD1
j_call: TRBJ2-5
clone_size: many
v_call: TRBV12-3/TRBV12-4
cdr3_nt: TGTGCCAGCCGGGACAGTAAAGAGACCCAGTACTTC
cdr3_aa: CASRDSKETQYF

d_call: NA
j_call: TRBJ1-2
clone_size: NA
v_call: TRBV12-3/TRBV12-4
cdr3_nt: TGTGCCAGCAGCCCGTCTTACCGCTATGGCTACACCTTC
cdr3_aa: CASSPSYRYGYTF

d_call: TRBD1
j_call: TRBJ1-1
clone_size: many
v_call: TRBV10-3
cdr3_nt: TGTGCCACGACAGGGGGTATCACTGAAGCTTTCTTT
cdr3_aa: CATTGGITEAFF

d_call: NA
j_call: TRBJ1-6
clone_size: many
v_call: TRBV3-1
cdr3_nt: TGTGCCAGCAGCCAAGCAACCGGGACTGCCGGTCATAATTCACCCCTCCACTTT
cdr3_aa: CASSQATGTAGHNSPLHF

d_call: NA
j_call: TRBJ1-1
clone_size: NA
v_call: TRBV7-9
cdr3_nt: TGTGCCAGCAGCTTGGACATCTCTGAAGCTTTCTTT
cdr3_aa: CASSLDISEAFF

d_call: NA
j_call: TRBJ1-5
clone_size: NA
v_call: TRBV19
cdr3_nt: TGTGCCAGTAGTATCAAGGGAACCAAGGAGCCCCAGCATTTT
cdr3_aa: CASSIKGTKEPQHF

d_call: NA
j_call: TRBJ1-1
clone_size: many
v_call: TRBV7-8
cdr3_nt: TGTGCCAGCAGCTTAATGGAGGAAGGGAACACTGAAGCTTTCTTT
cdr3_aa: CASSLMEEGNTEAFF

d_call: NA
j_call: TRBJ1-5
clone_size: many
v_call: TRBV10-3
cdr3_nt: TGTGCCTCCATGCGGGGGATGAGCGAGCCCCAGCATTTT
cdr3_aa: CASMRGMSEPQHF

d_call: NA
j_call: TRBJ2-4
clone_size: many
v_call: TRBV5-6
cdr3_nt: TGTGCCAGCAGCCCCCGGTCGGTAGCCAAAAACATTCAGTACTTC
cdr3_aa: CASSPRSVAKNIQYF

d_call: NA
j_call: TRBJ2-3
clone_size: few
v_call: TRBV10-3
cdr3_nt: TGTGCCATCAGTGAGCTCTACAGCACAGATACGCAGTATTTT
cdr3_aa: CAISELYSTDTQYF

d_call: TRBD2
j_call: TRBJ2-4
clone_size: NA
v_call: TRBV12-3/TRBV12-4
cdr3_nt: TGTGCCAGCAGGCCCCTAGCGGGGAACATTCAGTACTTC
cdr3_aa: CASRPLAGNIQYF

d_call: NA
j_call: TRBJ1-6
clone_size: many
v_call: TRBV20-1
cdr3_nt: TGCAGTGCTAGAGACGCGGCAGCTTTTTCACCCCTCCACTTT
cdr3_aa: CSARDAAAFSPLHF

d_call: NA
j_call: TRBJ2-7
clone_size: NA
v_call: TRBV5-1
cdr3_nt: TGCGCCAGCAGCAAGGATCCGGGGCCGAAGTGGCAGTACTTC
cdr3_aa: CASSKDPGPKWQYF